The following is a T cell receptor beta chain sequence with its context. Its antigen is not identified. One entry per CDR3 protein results from TCRdb running MiXCR on the RACE reads. The repertoire holds 75,000 to 100,000 distinct CDR3 sequences, with about 10% as singletons. The data derive from a study of human T cells and chemical hapten exposure. Study at large: Diphenylcyclopropenone doses were given weekly to the scalps of patients across the roughly 22-week study. Study-wide points: Expanded TCRs clustered into significantly more large CDR3 similarity groups than controls, the analysis revealed.

Specified time point: patch test 1, 2 weeks after DPC sensitization. Treatment denoted: therapeutic diphenylcyclopropenone sensitization with weekly scalp DPC. This TCR was recovered from a middle-aged man with alopecia areata. Some clones in this sample may be carry-over from other donors' samples. Sequencing used whole blood, obtained in connection with sensitization to the hapten diphenylcyclopropenone (DPC).

The CDR3 is CSARGTGIYEQYF. The CDR3 DNA follows: TGCAGTGCTAGAGGGACAGGGATCTACGAGCAGTACTTC. This chain joins TRBV20-1 and TRBJ2-7; 8 bases line up with TRBD1. The CDR3 sequence is 13 residues long. With 1 base clipped from V and 3 bases from J, the junction kept 2 bases outside the gene matches. Per the germline V gene, CDR1 is DFQATT and CDR2 is SNEGSKA (reference sequence).